This T cell receptor beta chain was recorded in a study of shared clonotypes between healthy human individuals. Repertoires were generated with immunoSEQ multiplex PCR, while TCRdb's copy carries only in-frame clones and drops some. The sample holds under 850,000 clones, 92% seen once. CDR1 and CDR2 from the germline V gene are SEHNR and FQNEAQ (reference sequence). Trimming left V 3 bases short and J 0 bases short, with 10 bases between. The CDR3 contains 15 residues. Only CD45RO-negative cells positively selected for CCR7 counted as naive CD8 cells, so terminally differentiated effector memory CD45RA+ cells were excluded. Study-wide results and caveats: What limited the represented genetic and exposure-history diversity was the small number of donors.

On this clone: Its antigen is unknown.

Sequencing input: naive CD8+ T cells sorted from blood. The rearrangement uses TRBV7-9 and TRBJ2-3; D perhaps matches TRBD2 (6 bases). The source of this sequence is a man aged 25 to 40 in good health. The CDR3 nucleotides are TGTGCCAGCAGCTTGTATGCGGGGAGCACAGATACGCAGTATTTT. This gives the protein CASSLYAGSTDTQYF.